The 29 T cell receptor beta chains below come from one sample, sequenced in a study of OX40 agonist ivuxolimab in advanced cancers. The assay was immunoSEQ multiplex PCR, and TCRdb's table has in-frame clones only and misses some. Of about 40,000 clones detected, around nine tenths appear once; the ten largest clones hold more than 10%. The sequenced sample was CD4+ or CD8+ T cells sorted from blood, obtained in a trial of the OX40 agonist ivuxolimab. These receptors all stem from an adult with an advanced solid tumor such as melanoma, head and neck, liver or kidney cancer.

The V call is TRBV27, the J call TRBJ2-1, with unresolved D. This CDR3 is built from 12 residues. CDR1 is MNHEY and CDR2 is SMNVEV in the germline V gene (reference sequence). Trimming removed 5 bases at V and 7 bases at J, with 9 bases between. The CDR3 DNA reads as TGTGCCAGCAGTCCGTTTAGGAATGAGCAGTTCTTC. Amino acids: CASSPFRNEQFF.

The DNA of the CDR3 is TGTGCCAGCAGCTTAATGGCTAGCGGGGTGTCAGATACGCAGTATTTT. This codes for CASSLMASGVSDTQYF. J is TRBJ2-3 and V is TRBV7-3; the match to TRBD2 covers 9 bases. V was pared by 1 base and J by 4 bases, with 6 bases of the junction left unmatched. CDR1 and CDR2 (germline): SGHTA, FQGTGA. The length of the CDR3 is 16 residues.

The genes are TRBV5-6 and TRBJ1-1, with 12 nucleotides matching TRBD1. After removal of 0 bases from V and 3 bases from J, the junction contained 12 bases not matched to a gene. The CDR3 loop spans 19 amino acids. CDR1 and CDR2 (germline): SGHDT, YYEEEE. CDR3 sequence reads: CASSLAIGTGGKGDTEAFF. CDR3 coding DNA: TGTGCCAGCAGCTTGGCCATTGGGACAGGGGGCAAAGGGGACACTGAAGCTTTCTTT.

The DNA for the CDR3 is TGTGCCAGCAGTGAAATAAGGGGACAGCCAAATTCACCCCTCCACTTT. This sequence encodes CASSEIRGQPNSPLHF. The genes are TRBV6-1 and TRBJ1-6, with TRBD1 matching 7 bases. There are 16 residues in the CDR3. From germline, CDR1 is MNHNS and CDR2 SASEGT. The trim removed 2 bases at V and 7 bases at J, leaving 8 bases unmatched.

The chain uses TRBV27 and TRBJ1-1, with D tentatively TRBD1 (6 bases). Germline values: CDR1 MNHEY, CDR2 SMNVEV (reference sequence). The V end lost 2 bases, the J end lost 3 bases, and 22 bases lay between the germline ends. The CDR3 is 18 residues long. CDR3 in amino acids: CASSLTPPTGIVHTEAFF. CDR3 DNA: TGTGCCAGCAGTTTAACACCCCCCACAGGGATCGTACACACTGAAGCTTTCTTT.

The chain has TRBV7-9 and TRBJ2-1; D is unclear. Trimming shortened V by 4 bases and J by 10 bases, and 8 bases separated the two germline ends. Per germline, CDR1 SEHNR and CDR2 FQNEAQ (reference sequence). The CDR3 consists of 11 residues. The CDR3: CASSSAYEQFF. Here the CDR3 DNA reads TGTGCCAGCAGCTCCGCCTACGAGCAGTTCTTC.

The CDR3 spells CAIRDYVRGSYTYEQYF. Here the CDR3 DNA reads TGTGCCATCAGGGACTATGTGCGGGGCTCGTATACCTACGAGCAGTACTTC. The rearrangement links TRBV10-3 to TRBJ2-7, with a tentative D call TRBD2 (6 bases). Germline CDR1 and CDR2: ENHRY and SYGVKD. This CDR3 has 17 amino acids. Between the trimmed V and J ends, which lost 6 bases and 2 bases, there was a span of 23 bases.

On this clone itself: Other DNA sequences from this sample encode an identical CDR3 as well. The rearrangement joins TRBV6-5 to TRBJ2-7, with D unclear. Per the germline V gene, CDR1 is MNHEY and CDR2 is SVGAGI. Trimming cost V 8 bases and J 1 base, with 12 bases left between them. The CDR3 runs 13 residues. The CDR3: CASSEGNSYEQYF. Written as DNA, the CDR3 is TGTGCCAGCTCTGAAGGGAATTCCTACGAGCAGTACTTC.

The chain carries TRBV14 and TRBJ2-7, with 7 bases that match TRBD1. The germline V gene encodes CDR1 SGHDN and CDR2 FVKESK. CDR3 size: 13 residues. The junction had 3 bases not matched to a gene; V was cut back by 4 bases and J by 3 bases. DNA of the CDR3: TGTGCCAGCAGCCTCGGGACAGTCTACGAGCAGTACTTC. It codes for CASSLGTVYEQYF.

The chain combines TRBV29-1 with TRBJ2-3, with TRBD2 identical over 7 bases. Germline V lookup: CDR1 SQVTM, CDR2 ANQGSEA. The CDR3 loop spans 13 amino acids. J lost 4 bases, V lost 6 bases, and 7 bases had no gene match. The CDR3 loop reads CSVLSGGADTQYF. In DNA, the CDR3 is TGCAGCGTCCTTAGTGGGGGGGCAGATACGCAGTATTTT.

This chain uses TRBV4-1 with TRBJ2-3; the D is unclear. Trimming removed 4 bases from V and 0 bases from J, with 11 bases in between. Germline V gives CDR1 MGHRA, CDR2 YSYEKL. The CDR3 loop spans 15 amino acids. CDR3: CASSRVLSSTDTQYF. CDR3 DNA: TGCGCCAGCAGCCGCGTCCTATCTAGCACAGATACGCAGTATTTT.

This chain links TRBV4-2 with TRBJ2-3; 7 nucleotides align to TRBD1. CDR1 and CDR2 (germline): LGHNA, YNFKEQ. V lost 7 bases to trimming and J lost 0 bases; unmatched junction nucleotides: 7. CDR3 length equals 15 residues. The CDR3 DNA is TGTGCCAGCAAGGGGGCTTCACTCAGCACAGATACGCAGTATTTT. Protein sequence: CASKGASLSTDTQYF.

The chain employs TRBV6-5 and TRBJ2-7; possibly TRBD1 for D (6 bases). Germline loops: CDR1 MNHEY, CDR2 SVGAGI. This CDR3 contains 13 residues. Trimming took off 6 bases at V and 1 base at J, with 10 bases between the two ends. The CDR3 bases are TGTGCCAGCAGCTTACAGGGTTCCTACGAGCAGTACTTC. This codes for CASSLQGSYEQYF.

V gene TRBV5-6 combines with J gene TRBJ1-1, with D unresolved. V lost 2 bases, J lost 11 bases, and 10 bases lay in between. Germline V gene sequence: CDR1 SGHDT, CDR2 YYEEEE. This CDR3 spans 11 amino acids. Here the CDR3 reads CASSFGRAAFF. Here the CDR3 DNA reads TGTGCCAGCAGCTTTGGCCGGGCGGCTTTCTTT.

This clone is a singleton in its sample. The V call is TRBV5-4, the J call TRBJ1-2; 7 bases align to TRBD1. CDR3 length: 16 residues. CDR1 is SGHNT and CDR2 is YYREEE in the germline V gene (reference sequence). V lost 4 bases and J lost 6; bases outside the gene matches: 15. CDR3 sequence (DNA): TGTGCCAGCAGCCCTCAGGGGGGGAGTAGAGTGGATGGCTACACCTTC. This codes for CASSPQGGSRVDGYTF.

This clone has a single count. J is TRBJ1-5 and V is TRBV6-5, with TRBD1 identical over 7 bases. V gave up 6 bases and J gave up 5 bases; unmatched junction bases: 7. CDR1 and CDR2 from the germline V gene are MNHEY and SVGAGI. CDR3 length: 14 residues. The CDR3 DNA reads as TGTGCCAGCAGCCCTCGGGACAGCGATCAGCCCCAGCATTTT. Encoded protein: CASSPRDSDQPQHF.

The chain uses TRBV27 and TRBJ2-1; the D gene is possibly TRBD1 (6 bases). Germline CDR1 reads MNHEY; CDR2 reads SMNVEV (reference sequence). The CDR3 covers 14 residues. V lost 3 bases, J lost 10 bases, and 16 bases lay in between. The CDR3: CASSFRPDGQEQFF. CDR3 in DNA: TGTGCCAGCAGTTTCCGACCCGACGGACAGGAGCAGTTCTTC.

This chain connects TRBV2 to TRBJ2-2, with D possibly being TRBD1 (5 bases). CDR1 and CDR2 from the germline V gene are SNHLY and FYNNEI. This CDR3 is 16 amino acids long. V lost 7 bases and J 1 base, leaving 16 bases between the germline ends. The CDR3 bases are TGTGCCAGCAAAGGGGCCGACGGCTTGAACACCGGGGAGCTGTTTTTT. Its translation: CASKGADGLNTGELFF.

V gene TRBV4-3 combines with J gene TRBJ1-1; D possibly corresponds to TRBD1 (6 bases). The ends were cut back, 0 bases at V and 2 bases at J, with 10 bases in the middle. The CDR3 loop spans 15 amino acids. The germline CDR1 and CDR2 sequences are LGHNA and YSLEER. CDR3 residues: CASSQDRGLNTEAFF. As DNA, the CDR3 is TGCGCCAGCAGCCAAGACAGGGGTCTTAACACTGAAGCTTTCTTT.

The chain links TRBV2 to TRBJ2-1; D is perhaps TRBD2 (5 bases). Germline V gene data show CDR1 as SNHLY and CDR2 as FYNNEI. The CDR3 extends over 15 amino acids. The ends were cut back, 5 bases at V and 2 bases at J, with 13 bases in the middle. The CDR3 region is CASSLSGSTYNEQFF. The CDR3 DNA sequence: TGTGCCAGCAGTCTCTCGGGGTCCACCTACAATGAGCAGTTCTTC. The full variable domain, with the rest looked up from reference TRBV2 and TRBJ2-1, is EPEVTQTPSHQVTQMGQEVILRCVPISNHLYFYWYRQILGQKVEFLVSFYNNEISEKSEIFDDQFSVERPDGSNFTLKIRSTKLEDSAMYFCASSLSGSTYNEQFFGPGTRLTVL.

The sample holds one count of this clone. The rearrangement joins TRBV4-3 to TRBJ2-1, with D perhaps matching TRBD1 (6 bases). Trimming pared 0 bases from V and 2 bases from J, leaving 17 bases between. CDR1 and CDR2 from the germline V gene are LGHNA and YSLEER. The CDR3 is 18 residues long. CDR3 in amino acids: CASSQDSTGTPPYNEQFF. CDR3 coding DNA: TGCGCCAGCAGCCAAGATAGCACCGGGACACCCCCCTACAATGAGCAGTTCTTC.

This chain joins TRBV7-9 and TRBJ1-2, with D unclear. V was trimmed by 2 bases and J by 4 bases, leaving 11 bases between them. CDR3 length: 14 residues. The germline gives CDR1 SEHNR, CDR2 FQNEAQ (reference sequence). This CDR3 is CASSLSVDSYGYTF. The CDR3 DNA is TGTGCCAGCAGCTTATCGGTGGATAGCTATGGCTACACCTTC.

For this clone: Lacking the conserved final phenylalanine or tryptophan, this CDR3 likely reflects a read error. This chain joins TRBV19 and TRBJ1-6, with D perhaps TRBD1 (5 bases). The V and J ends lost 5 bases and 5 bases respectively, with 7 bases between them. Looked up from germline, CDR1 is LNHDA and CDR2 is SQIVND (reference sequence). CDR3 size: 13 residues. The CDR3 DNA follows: TGTGCCAGTAGTTGGGGCCATAATTCACCCCTCCACCTT. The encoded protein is CASSWGHNSPLHL.

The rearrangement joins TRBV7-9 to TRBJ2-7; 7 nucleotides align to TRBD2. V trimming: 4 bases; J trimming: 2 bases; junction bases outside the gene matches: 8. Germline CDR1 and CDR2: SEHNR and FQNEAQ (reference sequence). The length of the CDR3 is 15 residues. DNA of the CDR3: TGTGCCAGCAGCTACGGTGGGGGGGGAACCTACGAGCAGTACTTC. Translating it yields CASSYGGGGTYEQYF.

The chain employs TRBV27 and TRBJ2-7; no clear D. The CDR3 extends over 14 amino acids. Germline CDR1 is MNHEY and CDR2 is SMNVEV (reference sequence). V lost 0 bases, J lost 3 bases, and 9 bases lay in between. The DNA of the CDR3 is TGTGCCAGCAGTTTATCATTCCGAGACTACGAGCAGTACTTC. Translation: CASSLSFRDYEQYF.

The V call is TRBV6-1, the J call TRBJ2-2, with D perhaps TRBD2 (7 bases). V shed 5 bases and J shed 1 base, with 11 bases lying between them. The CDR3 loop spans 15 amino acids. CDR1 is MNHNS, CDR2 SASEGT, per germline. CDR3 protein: CASSRGAKNTGELFF. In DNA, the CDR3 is TGTGCCAGCAGTCGGGGGGCTAAGAACACCGGGGAGCTGTTTTTT.

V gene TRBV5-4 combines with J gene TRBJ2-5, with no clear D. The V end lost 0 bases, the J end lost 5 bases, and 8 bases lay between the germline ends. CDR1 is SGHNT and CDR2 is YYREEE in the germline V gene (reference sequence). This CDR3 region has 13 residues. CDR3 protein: CASSLEMSETQYF. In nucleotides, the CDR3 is TGTGCCAGCAGCTTGGAAATGTCGGAGACCCAGTACTTC.

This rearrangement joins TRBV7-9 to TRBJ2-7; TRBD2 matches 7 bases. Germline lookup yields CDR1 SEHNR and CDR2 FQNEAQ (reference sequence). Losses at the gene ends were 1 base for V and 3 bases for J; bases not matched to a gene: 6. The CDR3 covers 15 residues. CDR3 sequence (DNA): TGTGCCAGCAGCTTAGGAACTAGCGAATACTACGAGCAGTACTTC. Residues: CASSLGTSEYYEQYF.

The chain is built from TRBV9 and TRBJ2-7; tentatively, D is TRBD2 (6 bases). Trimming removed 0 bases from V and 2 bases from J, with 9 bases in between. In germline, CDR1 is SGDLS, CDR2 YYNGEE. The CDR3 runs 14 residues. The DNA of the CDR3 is TGTGCCAGCAGCGTAGAGGGCGGGACCTACGAGCAGTACTTC. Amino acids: CASSVEGGTYEQYF.